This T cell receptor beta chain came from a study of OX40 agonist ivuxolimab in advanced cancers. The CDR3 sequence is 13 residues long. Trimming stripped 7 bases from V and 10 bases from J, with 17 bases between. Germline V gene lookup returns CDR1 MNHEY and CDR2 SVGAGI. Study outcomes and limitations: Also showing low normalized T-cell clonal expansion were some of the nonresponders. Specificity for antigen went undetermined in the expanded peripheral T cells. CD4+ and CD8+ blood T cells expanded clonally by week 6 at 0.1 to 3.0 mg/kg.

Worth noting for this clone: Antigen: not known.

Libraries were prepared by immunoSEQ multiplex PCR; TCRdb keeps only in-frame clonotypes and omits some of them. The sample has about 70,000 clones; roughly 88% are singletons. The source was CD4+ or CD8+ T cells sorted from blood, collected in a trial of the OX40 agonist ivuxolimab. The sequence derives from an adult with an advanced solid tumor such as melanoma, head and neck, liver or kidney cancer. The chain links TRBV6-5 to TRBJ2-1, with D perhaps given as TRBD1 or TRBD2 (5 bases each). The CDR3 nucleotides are TGTGCCAGCAATAAAGGGTCGGGGCCGGAGCAGTTCTTC. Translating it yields CASNKGSGPEQFF.